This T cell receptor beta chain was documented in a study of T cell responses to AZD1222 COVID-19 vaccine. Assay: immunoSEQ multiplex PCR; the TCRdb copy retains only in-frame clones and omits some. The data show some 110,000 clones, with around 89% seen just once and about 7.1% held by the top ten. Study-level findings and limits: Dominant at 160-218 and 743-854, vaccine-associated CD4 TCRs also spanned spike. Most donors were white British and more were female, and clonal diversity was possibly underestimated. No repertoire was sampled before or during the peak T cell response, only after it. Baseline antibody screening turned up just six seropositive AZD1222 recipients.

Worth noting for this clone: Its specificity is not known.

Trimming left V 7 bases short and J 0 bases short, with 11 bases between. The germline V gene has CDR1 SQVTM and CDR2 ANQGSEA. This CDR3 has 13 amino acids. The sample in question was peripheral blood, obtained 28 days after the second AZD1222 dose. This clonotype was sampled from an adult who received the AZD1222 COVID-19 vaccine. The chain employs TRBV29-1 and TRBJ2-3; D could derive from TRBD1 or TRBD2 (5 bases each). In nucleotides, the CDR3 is TGCAGCGCTGGGGGTTCTAGCACAGATACGCAGTATTTT. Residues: CSAGGSSTDTQYF.